Detailed here is one T cell receptor (beta chain). No cognate antigen has been identified for it. No qualities accompany the bases; no much larger clone lies one base away. These data come from a study of blood T cell repertoires in COVID-19 (dated by TCRdb to 2019 to 2021). About the full investigation: Samples covering the acute and convalescent phases of COVID-19 were provided by collaborators in the United States, Italy and Spain. The material from the prospective study consisted of cDNA or gDNA derived from T cells, B-cell-depleted T cells, or PBMCs. Subjects who had been exposed to COVID-19, were actively infected with it, or had recovered from it provided the deeply sampled blood TCRbeta repertoires that made up the dataset. A freely available public database, intended as a resource for researchers studying the immune response to SARS-CoV-2, is where the repertoires were released. Samples were obtained from the ongoing ImmuneRACE study (first 160 participants) and from 1,200 or so subjects provided by 6 global collaborators. Sample metadata almost always included a de-identified subject ID, COVID-19 status, age in years and sex. Where available, HLA class I and class II types were obtained from metadata supplied by the sample provider rather than from assay-based typing.

TCRbeta CDR3 regions were amplified from genomic DNA using the immunoSEQ Assay, a bias-controlled multiplex PCR. The authors' analysis ran thus. The number of nucleated cells in each sample was estimated by amplification of reference gene primers within the assay. Sequence reads were collapsed and filtered to measure the absolute abundance of every unique TCRbeta CDR3 rearrangement. For each sample, productive Simpson clonality was calculated as the square root of Simpson's diversity index over productive rearrangements. TCRdb took over this immuneACCESS table, retaining in-frame rearrangements with V and J assigned. Such tables are incomplete; in checked studies, under half of the missing clones stem from an unresolved V gene, and the remainder is unexplained. Clonal size and the V and J genes are those of that table, whereas D and trimming came from the DNA. The sample table contains some 190,000 clones; only one count was recorded for more than 65% of them. Of the sample, 17% falls within the top ten clones.

Participants in the prospective study were enrolled through a virtual design, were aged roughly 18 to 90 years, and lived in about 25 United States geographic areas. In the prospective study, cohorts were assigned on the basis of participant-reported clinical history obtained from a screening survey and a study questionnaire. Mobile phlebotomists in the prospective study collected whole blood, serum and a nasopharyngeal or oropharyngeal swab from every participant. Over an approximately 2-month period, participants in the prospective study had the option of providing additional blood draws and questionnaires. Prospective study blood samples were shipped either frozen or at room temperature before DNA extraction. What the authors observed across the whole study: The quantity of clinical and demographic metadata differed by source and by participant and was supplied without curation.

V is pruned by 10 bases and J by 5 bases, leaving 12 bases of the junction without a gene match. The germline V gene specifies MDHEN as CDR1 and SYDVKM as CDR2. The CDR3 numbers 15 residues from cysteine through phenylalanine. The CDR3 DNA has 45 bases and is translated from base 1. Recombination connected TRBV28 to TRBJ1-5; 9 bases in the junction line up with TRBD1. Sequenced material: PBMCs or T cells enriched from blood (not recorded which). This TCR was sampled from a woman aged 50 to 60 with acute COVID-19. In nucleotide form, the sequence is TGTGCCACCGTTACAGAGGGACAGGGTCATCAGCCCCAGCATTTT. Its translation is CATVTEGQGHQPQHF.